This T cell receptor beta chain came from a study of shared clonotypes between healthy human individuals. Repertoires were generated with immunoSEQ multiplex PCR, while TCRdb's copy carries only in-frame clones and drops some. The sample comprises around 690,000 clones, 90% of which are singletons, and about a third rests with the top ten. The V gene's germline CDR1 is MDHEN and CDR2 SYDVKM. Trimming at V came to 2 bases and at J to 2 bases, leaving 6 bases not matched to a gene. The CDR3 sequence is 16 residues long. Study-level points and caveats: In having few donors, the study represented limited genetic and exposure-history diversity. Generation of non-shared clonotypes was less probable than generation of clonotypes shared by all four donors. Read depth was anticipated to influence clonotype sharing among donors. The naive CD4 repertoires of a few donors were compared, and roughly 5.1% of clonotypes were shared.

On this clone itself: The target antigen is unknown.

The TCR was taken from a man aged 18 to 29 in good health. Some clones in this sample may be carry-over from other donors' samples. The J gene is TRBJ2-3, the V gene TRBV28, with 8 bases that match TRBD2. Sample: memory CD8+ T cells from PBMCs. Subset here: CD45RO+ cells pooled with CCR7-negative TemRA cells. CDR3: CASSLGASGFTDTQYF. In nucleotides, the CDR3 is TGTGCCAGCAGTTTAGGGGCTAGCGGGTTCACAGATACGCAGTATTTT. The full variable domain, in which reference TRBV28 and TRBJ2-3 provide the parts outside the CDR3, is DVKVTQSSRYLVKRTGEKVFLECVQDMDHENMFWYRQDPGLGLRLIYFSYDVKMKEKGDIPEGYSVSREKKERFSLILESASTNQTSMYLCASSLGASGFTDTQYFGPGTRLTVL.